One sample yielded the 25 T cell receptor beta chains listed below, sequenced in a study of blood T cell repertoires in COVID-19. The table came from immunoSEQ multiplex PCR; TCRdb's copy has only in-frame clones and leaves some out. This table holds under 250,000 clones, around 80% found once. The source material was peripheral blood. Source of these receptors: a human donor in a cohort sampled during active COVID-19.

The chain links TRBV10-1 to TRBJ2-1; 12 bases agree with TRBD1. The germline gives CDR1 WNHNN, CDR2 SYGVQD (reference sequence). This CDR3 comprises 15 residues. Trimming at V came to 4 bases and at J to 7 bases, leaving 5 bases not matched to a gene. This CDR3 is CASSAPGQGANEQFF. The CDR3 coding sequence is TGCGCCAGCAGTGCCCCGGGACAGGGGGCTAATGAGCAGTTCTTC.

This clone has only one observation. V gene TRBV18 combines with J gene TRBJ2-5; TRBD1 agrees at 7 bases. Unmatched junction bases numbered 8, after V lost 2 bases and J lost 2 bases. CDR3 length equals 16 residues. Germline values: CDR1 KGHSH, CDR2 LQKENI. The CDR3, as DNA: TGTGCCAGCTCACCAGCTCTAGGACAGGATCAAGAGACCCAGTACTTC. Amino acid sequence: CASSPALGQDQETQYF.

The chain is built from TRBV27 and TRBJ2-2; D is undetermined. Deletions cut 8 bases from V and 1 base from J, with 8 bases between. This CDR3 region has 13 residues. Germline-derived CDR1 and CDR2 are MNHEY and SMNVEV (reference sequence). The CDR3 coding sequence is TGTGCCAGCCGAAACAGGAACACCGGGGAGCTGTTTTTT. Its protein is CASRNRNTGELFF.

This chain joins TRBV15 and TRBJ1-4; D is unresolved. V was pared by 3 bases and J by 8 bases, with 13 bases between. The CDR3 length is 14 residues. In germline, CDR1 is LNHNV, CDR2 YYDKDF (reference sequence). CDR3 in amino acids: CATSSGGSGEKLFF. The DNA for the CDR3 is TGTGCCACCAGCAGCGGTGGCTCGGGGGAAAAACTGTTTTTT.

The chain joins TRBV4-1 to TRBJ2-1; D not resolved. Trimming left V 5 bases short and J 4 bases short, with 3 bases between. Germline lookup yields CDR1 MGHRA and CDR2 YSYEKL. The CDR3 length is 11 residues. The CDR3 DNA reads TGCGCCAGCAGCTCGTACAATGAGCAGTTCTTC. Protein product: CASSSYNEQFF.

The V call is TRBV20-1, the J call TRBJ2-1, with 10 nucleotides matching TRBD2. Germline V gene lookup returns CDR1 DFQATT and CDR2 SNEGSKA (reference sequence). This CDR3 has 15 amino acids. With V trimmed by 3 bases and J by 4 bases, 6 bases remained unmatched. The DNA of the CDR3 is TGCAGTGCTAGTGTACTAGCGGGGCTATACAATGAGCAGTTCTTC. Translated, it gives CSASVLAGLYNEQFF.

J is TRBJ2-7 and V is TRBV27; tentative D call: TRBD2 (5 bases). The CDR3 sequence is 13 residues long. V gave up 8 bases and J gave up 6 bases, with 17 bases separating them. Germline CDR1 MNHEY, CDR2 SMNVEV (reference sequence). CDR3 nucleotide sequence: TGTGCCAGCGCCTCCGGGGAACCGGGCGAGCAGTACTTC. This codes for CASASGEPGEQYF.

This sequence joins TRBV2 and TRBJ1-1; TRBD1 matches at 8 bases. The V gene's germline CDR1 is SNHLY and CDR2 FYNNEI. The junction had 5 bases not matched to a gene; V was cut back by 9 bases and J by 2 bases. The CDR3 is 13 amino acids. The CDR3 spells CARKQGGNTEAFF. In DNA, the CDR3 is TGTGCCAGGAAACAGGGGGGTAACACTGAAGCTTTCTTT.

CDR3 sequence reads: CASSELGAGANEKLFF. The CDR3 nucleotides are TGTGCCAGCAGTGAATTAGGGGCAGGGGCTAATGAAAAACTGTTTTTT. The chain is built from TRBV25-1 and TRBJ1-4; D might be TRBD1 (6 bases). There are 16 residues in the CDR3. CDR1 and CDR2 from the germline V gene are MGHDK and SYGVNS. V lost 1 base to trimming and J lost 3 bases, with 12 bases between them.

The chain combines TRBV15 with TRBJ2-1; no definite D call. Trimming pared 5 bases from V and 8 bases from J, leaving 16 bases between. CDR1 is LNHNV and CDR2 is YYDKDF in the germline V gene (reference sequence). The CDR3 is 14 amino acids. The CDR3 nucleotides read TGTGCCACCAGCTATCCCGGAGTTAGCCATGAGCAGTTCTTC. Protein: CATSYPGVSHEQFF.

The J gene is TRBJ2-1, the V gene TRBV11-1; possibly TRBD2 for D (6 bases). The germline CDR1 and CDR2 sequences are SGHAT and FQDESV (reference sequence). The V gene lost 5 bases and the J gene lost 8 bases, with 22 bases spanning the gap. The CDR3 is made up of 16 amino acids. CDR3 DNA: TGTGCCAGCAGCCTCCGTGGGGCGGGGAAAACCCATGAGCAGTTCTTC. It encodes CASSLRGAGKTHEQFF.

This chain links TRBV11-3 with TRBJ2-3; TRBD1 matches at 7 bases. The germline gives CDR1 SGHNT, CDR2 YENEEA. The length of the CDR3 is 12 residues. The trim removed 5 bases at V and 4 bases at J, leaving 0 bases unmatched. The CDR3 DNA sequence: TGTGCCAGCAGCCAGGGGGCAGATACGCAGTATTTT. Residues: CASSQGADTQYF.

The rearrangement links TRBV4-1 to TRBJ2-7, with 7 bases aligning to TRBD1. The germline CDR1 and CDR2 sequences are MGHRA and YSYEKL. V shed 5 bases and J 1 base; nucleotides not matched to a gene: 11. This CDR3 has 16 amino acids. This CDR3 is CASSDNFPGGSYEQYF. CDR3 coding DNA: TGCGCCAGCAGCGACAACTTCCCAGGGGGTTCCTACGAGCAGTACTTC.

On this clone: The junction differs from germline at one of its ends, possibly a read error. This chain uses TRBV5-1 with TRBJ2-3; 8 bases agree with TRBD2. CDR1 and CDR2 (germline): SGHRS, YFSETQ. The CDR3 runs 14 residues. The CDR3 sequence is CASRLASGTDTQYF. The CDR3 coding sequence is TGCGCCAGCAGATTGGCTAGCGGGACAGATACGCAGTATTTT.

The genes are TRBV5-1 and TRBJ2-7; 13 bases map to TRBD2. Losses at the gene ends were 1 base for V and 5 bases for J; bases not matched to a gene: 12. Germline V gives CDR1 SGHRS, CDR2 YFSETQ. CDR3 length equals 18 residues. CDR3 sequence reads: CASSLYTSGRALTHEQYF. In DNA form, the CDR3 reads TGCGCCAGCAGCTTGTACACTAGCGGGAGGGCCCTCACCCACGAGCAGTACTTC.

This clone has a single count. The chain joins TRBV28 to TRBJ1-5, with TRBD1 as a possible D gene (6 bases). The CDR3 runs to 16 residues. V shed 5 bases and J shed 5 bases, with 19 bases lying between them. Germline CDR1 is MDHEN and CDR2 is SYDVKM. CDR3 region: CASSPAYNRVYQPQHF. The CDR3 nucleotides read TGTGCCAGCAGTCCCGCCTATAACAGGGTGTATCAGCCCCAGCATTTT.

The count of this clone is one. The chain combines TRBV5-1 with TRBJ1-4, with D tentatively TRBD1 (6 bases). The CDR3 length is 15 residues. Germline V gene sequence: CDR1 SGHRS, CDR2 YFSETQ. V lost 3 bases, J lost 8 bases, and 17 bases lay in between. CDR3 nucleotides: TGCGCCAGCAGCTCGGACCAAACAGGGCCCGAAAAACTGTTTTTT. This codes for CASSSDQTGPEKLFF.

The V and J genes are TRBV28 and TRBJ2-7, with 8 bases fitting TRBD1. The CDR3 runs 14 residues. The V segment lost 4 bases and the J segment 3 bases; nucleotides outside the gene matches: 5. The V gene's germline CDR1 is MDHEN and CDR2 SYDVKM. CDR3 amino acids: CASSSTGEVYEQYF. The CDR3 nucleotides read TGTGCCAGCAGTTCGACAGGGGAGGTCTACGAGCAGTACTTC.

The rearrangement links TRBV28 to TRBJ1-1; TRBD1 agrees at 8 bases. CDR3 size: 15 residues. Trimming removed 5 bases from V and 5 bases from J; junction bases left unmatched: 10. CDR1 is MDHEN and CDR2 is SYDVKM in the germline V gene. This CDR3 reads CASSPRTGKGTEAFF. DNA for the CDR3: TGTGCCAGCAGTCCTCGGACAGGGAAGGGAACTGAAGCTTTCTTT.

V gene TRBV5-4 combines with J gene TRBJ1-2; the match to TRBD1 covers 7 bases. The CDR3 consists of 14 residues. The germline CDR1 and CDR2 sequences are SGHNT and YYREEE (reference sequence). After removal of 4 bases from V and 4 bases from J, the junction contained 7 bases not matched to a gene. For the CDR3, the DNA is TGTGCCAGCAGCACCTCAGGGGGTGGCTATGGCTACACCTTC. Its protein is CASSTSGGGYGYTF.

On this clone itself: Other DNA sequences in the sample encode the same CDR3. The chain couples TRBV5-1 to TRBJ1-2; 7 nucleotides line up with TRBD1. The V segment lost 2 bases and the J segment 5 bases; nucleotides outside the gene matches: 6. CDR1 is SGHRS and CDR2 is YFSETQ in the germline V gene. CDR3 length equals 14 residues. Here the CDR3 DNA reads TGCGCCAGCAGCTTAGGCCAGGGGGGATATGGCTACACCTTC. Translation: CASSLGQGGYGYTF. The full variable domain, completed using reference TRBV5-1 and TRBJ1-2, is KAGVTQTPRYLIKTRGQQVTLSCSPISGHRSVSWYQQTPGQGLQFLFEYFSETQRNKGNFPGRFSGRQFSNSRSEMNVSTLELGDSALYLCASSLGQGGYGYTFGSGTRLTVV.

The rearrangement uses TRBV7-8 and TRBJ2-7; 10 bases align to TRBD2. V trimming: 5 bases; J trimming: 4 bases; junction bases outside the gene matches: 11. The V gene's germline CDR1 is SGHVS and CDR2 FQNEAQ. The CDR3 is 16 residues long. This chain's CDR3 is CASSLRTSGVLYEQYF. The CDR3 nucleotides are TGTGCCAGCAGCCTGCGGACTAGCGGAGTACTTTACGAGCAGTACTTC. Combining the CDR3 with reference TRBV7-8 and TRBJ2-7 gives the whole variable domain GAGVSQSPRYKVAKRGQDVALRCDPISGHVSLFWYQQALGQGPEFLTYFQNEAQLDKSGLPSDRFFAERPEGSVSTLKIQRTQQEDSAVYLCASSLRTSGVLYEQYFGPGTRLTVT.

The chain has TRBV29-1 and TRBJ2-4; D perhaps matches TRBD1 (5 bases). This CDR3 contains 11 residues. The ends were cut back, 6 bases at V and 7 bases at J, with 10 bases in the middle. Germline V gives CDR1 SQVTM, CDR2 ANQGSEA. In nucleotides, the CDR3 is TGCAGCGTGGCCCGACAGAACATTCAGTACTTC. Protein sequence: CSVARQNIQYF.

In DNA, the CDR3 is TGTGCCAGCAGCCAGGGCGGAGGAGGACGGGGGGAAGCTTTCTTT. Translated: CASSQGGGGRGEAFF. The chain carries TRBV4-2 and TRBJ1-1; the D gene is possibly TRBD1 (5 bases). The CDR3 extends over 15 amino acids. Trimming shortened V by 3 bases and J by 8 bases, and 19 bases separated the two germline ends. Germline CDR1 reads LGHNA; CDR2 reads YNFKEQ.

The chain joins TRBV18 to TRBJ2-3; maybe TRBD1 (6 bases). The CDR3 spans 16 residues. V lost 3 bases, J lost 0 bases, and 13 bases lay in between. Germline loops: CDR1 KGHSH, CDR2 LQKENI. Written as DNA, the CDR3 is TGTGCCAGCTCACCCCAGGGGCTCTCTAGCACAGATACGCAGTATTTT. It is translated as CASSPQGLSSTDTQYF.